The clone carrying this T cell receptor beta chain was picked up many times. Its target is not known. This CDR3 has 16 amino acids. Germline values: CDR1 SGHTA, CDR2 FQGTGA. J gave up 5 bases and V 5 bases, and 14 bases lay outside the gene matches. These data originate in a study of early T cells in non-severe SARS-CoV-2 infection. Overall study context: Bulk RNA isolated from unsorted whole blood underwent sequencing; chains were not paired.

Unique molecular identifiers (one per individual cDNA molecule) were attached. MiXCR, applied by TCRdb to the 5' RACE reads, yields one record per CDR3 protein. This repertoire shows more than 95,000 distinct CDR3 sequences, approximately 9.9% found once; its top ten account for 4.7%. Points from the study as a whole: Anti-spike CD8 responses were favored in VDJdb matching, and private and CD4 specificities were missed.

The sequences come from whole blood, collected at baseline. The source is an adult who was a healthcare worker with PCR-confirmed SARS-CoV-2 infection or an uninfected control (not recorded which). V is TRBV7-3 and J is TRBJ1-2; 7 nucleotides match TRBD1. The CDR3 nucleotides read TGTGCCAGCAGCCCCACGATTGGACAGGCCCCATATGGCTACACCTTC. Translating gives CASSPTIGQAPYGYTF.